Given below is one T cell receptor (beta chain) in context. Only in-frame clones appear in the TCRdb table, and some are missing; sequencing was by immunoSEQ multiplex PCR. The profile covers around 150,000 clones, with roughly four fifths appearing a single time and 30% taken by the ten largest. CDR3 length: 14 residues. V lost 0 bases and J lost 3, with 11 bases in between. Germline V gene lookup returns CDR1 SQVTM and CDR2 ANQGSEA. This record comes from a study of cytomegalovirus exposure and HLA in healthy donors. In the study overall: The same platform used for the roughly 650 first-cohort repertoires was also used for the 130 or so validation repertoires, as a later analysis reported.

This chain links TRBV29-1 with TRBJ1-2; D is possibly TRBD1 (5 bases). Sequences were obtained from PBMCs. The source of this sequence is a young man in good health and CMV-seropositive. The CDR3 nucleotides are TGCAGCGTTGAAGATACGACAGACTACTATGGCTACACCTTC. Protein: CSVEDTTDYYGYTF.